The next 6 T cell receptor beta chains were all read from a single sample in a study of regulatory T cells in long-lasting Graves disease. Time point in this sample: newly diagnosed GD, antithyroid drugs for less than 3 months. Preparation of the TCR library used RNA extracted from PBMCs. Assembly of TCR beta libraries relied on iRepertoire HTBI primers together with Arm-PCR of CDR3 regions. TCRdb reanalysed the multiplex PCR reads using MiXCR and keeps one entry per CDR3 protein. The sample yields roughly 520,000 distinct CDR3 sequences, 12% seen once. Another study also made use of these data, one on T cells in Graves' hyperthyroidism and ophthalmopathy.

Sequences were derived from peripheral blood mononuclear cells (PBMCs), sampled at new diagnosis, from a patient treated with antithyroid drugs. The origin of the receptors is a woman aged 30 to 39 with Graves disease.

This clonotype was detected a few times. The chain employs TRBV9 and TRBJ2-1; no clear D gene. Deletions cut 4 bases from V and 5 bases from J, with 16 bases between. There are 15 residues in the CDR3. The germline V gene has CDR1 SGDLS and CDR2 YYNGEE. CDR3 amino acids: CASSTWDLNNNEQFF. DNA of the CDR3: TGTGCCAGCAGCACCTGGGATCTTAATAACAATGAGCAGTTCTTC.

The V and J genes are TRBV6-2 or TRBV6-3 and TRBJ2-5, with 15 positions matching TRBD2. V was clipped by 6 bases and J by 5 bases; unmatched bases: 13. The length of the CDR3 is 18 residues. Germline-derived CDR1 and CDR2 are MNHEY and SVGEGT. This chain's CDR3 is CASSPTLGLAGGRETQYF. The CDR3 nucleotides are TGTGCCAGCAGCCCAACCCTCGGACTAGCGGGAGGGCGGGAGACCCAGTACTTC.

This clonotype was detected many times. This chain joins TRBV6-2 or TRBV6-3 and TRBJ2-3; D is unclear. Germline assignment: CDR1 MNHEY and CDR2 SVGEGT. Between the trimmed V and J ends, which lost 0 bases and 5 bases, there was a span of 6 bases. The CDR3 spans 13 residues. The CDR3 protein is CASSYSPKDTQYF. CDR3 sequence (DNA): TGTGCCAGCAGTTACTCTCCCAAAGATACGCAGTATTTT.

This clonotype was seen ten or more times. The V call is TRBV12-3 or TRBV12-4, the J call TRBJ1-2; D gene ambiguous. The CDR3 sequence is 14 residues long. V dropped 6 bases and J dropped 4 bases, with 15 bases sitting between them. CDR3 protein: CASSFADGLYGYTF. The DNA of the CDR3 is TGTGCCAGCAGCTTTGCAGACGGCCTCTATGGCTACACCTTC.

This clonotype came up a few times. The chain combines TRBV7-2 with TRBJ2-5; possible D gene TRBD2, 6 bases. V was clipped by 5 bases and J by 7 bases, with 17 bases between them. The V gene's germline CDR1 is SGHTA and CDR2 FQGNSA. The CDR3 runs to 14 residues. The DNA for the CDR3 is TGTGCCAGCAGCGCCGGACTACCTGGGGGGACCCAGTACTTC. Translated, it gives CASSAGLPGGTQYF.

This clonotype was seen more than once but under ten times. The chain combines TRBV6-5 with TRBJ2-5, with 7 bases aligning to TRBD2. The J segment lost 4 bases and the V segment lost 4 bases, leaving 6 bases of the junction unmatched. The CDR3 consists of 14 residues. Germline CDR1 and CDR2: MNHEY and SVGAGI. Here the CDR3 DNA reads TGTGCCAGCAGTTGGGGGGGGTTGGGAGAGACCCAGTACTTC. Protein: CASSWGGLGETQYF.